This T cell receptor (beta chain) was sequenced for a study of T cells in Graves' hyperthyroidism and ophthalmopathy. The CDR3 regions of TCR beta were amplified from RNA transcripts. First-round RT-PCR targeting the TCR CDR3 was performed with the HTBI primer set. Using its own MiXCR run on the multiplex PCR reads, TCRdb lists one record per CDR3 protein. The data show 550,000 to 700,000 distinct CDR3 sequences, around 42% seen once. Study outcomes and limitations: Most thyroid clonotypes with frequency above 0.001 were detected in blood. Prediction of ophthalmopathy progression came a median around 6 months pre-onset.

A word on this clonotype: The antigen is not known.

Each diagnosis drew on symptoms, thyroxine, TRAb, thyroid ultrasound and orbital computed tomography findings. Germline assignment: CDR1 DFQATT and CDR2 SNEGSKA (reference sequence). Between the trimmed V and J ends, which lost 3 bases and 3 bases, there was a span of 12 bases. The CDR3 is 13 residues long. Material for sequencing was peripheral blood or thyroid tissue (not recorded which). The chain links TRBV20-1 to TRBJ2-7; tentatively, D is TRBD2 (5 bases). This TCR was sampled from an adult woman with Graves' disease, either hyperthyroidism or ophthalmopathy (not recorded which). The CDR3 protein is CSASGISLYEQYF. The DNA for the CDR3 is TGCAGTGCTAGCGGGATATCCCTCTACGAGCAGTACTTC.